This paragraph covers one TCR beta chain sequence. In the study's own analysis: Estimated nucleated cell counts came from reference gene primer amplification. Repertoires were generated with immunoSEQ multiplex PCR, while TCRdb's copy carries only in-frame clones and drops some. Clone size and the V and J calls come from that table; the DNA yielded D and trimming. There are approximately 84,000 clones in the sample; approximately 86% occur only once, and roughly 29% lies in the top ten. This sample is part of a study of blood T cell repertoires in COVID-19. Study background: The analysed material was cDNA or gDNA that came from T cells, B-cell-depleted T cells, or PBMCs.

With 0 bases removed from V and 1 base from J, the gap between germline ends came to 5 bases. Per germline, CDR1 SGHRS and CDR2 YFSETQ. The CDR3 consists of 13 residues. This TCR was recovered from a woman of 80 years or more with acute or convalescent COVID-19. The genes are TRBV5-1 and TRBJ2-7; no clear D. Sequences were obtained from peripheral blood. The CDR3 protein is CASSLVLSYEQYF. The CDR3 DNA sequence: TGCGCCAGCAGCTTGGTACTGTCCTACGAGCAGTACTTC.